Presented here are 27 T cell receptor beta chains from one specimen sequenced in a study of cytotoxic CD8 clonotypes in ibrutinib-treated CLL. Produced via immunoSEQ multiplex PCR; TCRdb's table is partial and in-frame only. This table holds about 68,000 clones, 68% found once. This material consisted of PBMCs, taken after 12 months of ibrutinib treatment. Source of these receptors: a human donor with chronic lymphocytic leukemia.

This chain joins TRBV14 and TRBJ1-4, with a possible D match to TRBD1 (6 bases). Trimming stripped 4 bases from V and 7 bases from J, with 16 bases between. CDR1 and CDR2 from the germline V gene are SGHDN and FVKESK. The CDR3 is 15 residues long. The CDR3 region is CASSRHGVQGEKLFF. CDR3 nucleotides: TGTGCCAGCAGCCGTCACGGGGTACAGGGTGAAAAACTGTTTTTT.

The table lists this clone with a few counts. The chain uses TRBV28 and TRBJ2-4, with a possible D match to TRBD1 (5 bases). Germline CDR1 reads MDHEN; CDR2 reads SYDVKM. The ends were cut back, 3 bases at V and 0 bases at J, with 9 bases in the middle. CDR3 length: 15 residues. The CDR3 sequence: CASSFRALAKNIQYF. The CDR3 bases are TGTGCCAGCAGTTTCAGGGCTCTAGCCAAAAACATTCAGTACTTC.

J is TRBJ1-2 and V is TRBV18; 10 positions match TRBD1. The germline V gene encodes CDR1 KGHSH and CDR2 LQKENI. The CDR3 covers 15 residues. V lost 6 bases to trimming and J lost 3 bases; unmatched junction nucleotides: 7. CDR3 DNA: TGTGCCAGCTCTCCCGGGACAGGGGATTACTATGGCTACACCTTC. Protein: CASSPGTGDYYGYTF.

V usage is TRBV18 and J usage is TRBJ1-5; 9 bases match TRBD1. The ends lost 4 bases at V and 3 bases at J; junction bases unmatched: 7. The CDR3 is 16 residues long. The germline gives CDR1 KGHSH, CDR2 LQKENI. CDR3 nucleotides: TGTGCCAGCTCACTAAACGGACAGGGGAACAATCAGCCCCAGCATTTT. Translation gives CASSLNGQGNNQPQHF.

The rearrangement links TRBV15 to TRBJ2-2; D call uncertain. The germline V and J ends were trimmed by 2 bases and 1 base, with 5 bases remaining between them. CDR3 length: 14 residues. Germline-derived CDR1 and CDR2 are LNHNV and YYDKDF (reference sequence). This chain's CDR3 is CATSRRRNTGELFF. Written as DNA, the CDR3 is TGTGCCACCAGCAGACGGAGGAACACCGGGGAGCTGTTTTTT.

This clone has a handful of counts. This chain joins TRBV19 and TRBJ1-6; D remains unclear. The germline V gene has CDR1 LNHDA and CDR2 SQIVND (reference sequence). V lost 3 bases and J 10 bases, leaving 16 bases between the germline ends. The CDR3 runs 15 residues. The CDR3 nucleotides read TGTGCCAGTAGTATCTCGAGCGGTGGTGGATCACCCCTCCACTTT. Its translation is CASSISSGGGSPLHF.

This clone appeared a few times. This sequence joins TRBV11-2 and TRBJ1-4; perhaps TRBD1 as D (6 bases). V was cut by 4 bases and J by 4 bases, with 10 bases left in between. Germline lookup yields CDR1 SGHAT and CDR2 FQNNGV. This CDR3 comprises 14 residues. The CDR3 sequence is CASSSTGLNEKLFF. The CDR3 DNA is TGTGCCAGCAGCTCCACAGGGCTTAATGAAAAACTGTTTTTT.

The chain recombines TRBV7-3 with TRBJ1-1; D uncertain. Between the trimmed V and J ends, which lost 4 bases and 4 bases, there was a span of 10 bases. This CDR3 has 13 amino acids. In germline, CDR1 is SGHTA, CDR2 FQGTGA. CDR3 DNA sequence: TGTGCCAGCAGCTCAACGGGTCGCACTGAAGCTTTCTTT. It yields the protein CASSSTGRTEAFF. The full variable domain, with the rest looked up from reference TRBV7-3 and TRBJ1-1, is GAGVSQTPSNKVTEKGKYVELRCDPISGHTALYWYRQSLGQGPEFLIYFQGTGAADDSGLPNDRFFAVRPEGSVSTLKIQRTERGDSAVYLCASSSTGRTEAFFGQGTRLTVV.

The chain combines TRBV28 with TRBJ1-1, with TRBD1 as a possible D gene (5 bases). This CDR3 has 14 residues. Trimming removed 6 bases from V and 0 bases from J, with 11 bases in between. Germline-derived CDR1 and CDR2 are MDHEN and SYDVKM. The CDR3 loop is CASSTGALNTEAFF. The CDR3 DNA reads TGTGCCAGCAGCACCGGGGCCTTGAACACTGAAGCTTTCTTT.

The chain couples TRBV27 to TRBJ1-2, with TRBD1 identical over 7 bases. The CDR3 runs to 15 residues. Per germline, CDR1 MNHEY and CDR2 SMNVEV (reference sequence). V shed 2 bases and J 7 bases; nucleotides not matched to a gene: 10. CDR3 sequence: CASSLAGQVGGGYTF. Written as DNA, the CDR3 is TGTGCCAGCAGTTTAGCCGGACAGGTTGGGGGTGGCTACACCTTC.

V usage is TRBV9 and J usage is TRBJ2-5, with a possible D match to TRBD1 (6 bases). V was cut by 0 bases and J by 2 bases, with 11 bases left in between. This CDR3 is 15 amino acids long. Germline V lookup: CDR1 SGDLS, CDR2 YYNGEE. This CDR3 is CASSVGGQGQETQYF. For the CDR3, the DNA is TGTGCCAGCAGCGTAGGAGGGCAGGGGCAAGAGACCCAGTACTTC.

The gene calls are TRBV5-1 and TRBJ1-6, with D unresolved. The ends were cut back, 0 bases at V and 7 bases at J, with 8 bases in the middle. The CDR3 runs 14 residues. Per germline, CDR1 SGHRS and CDR2 YFSETQ. In DNA form, the CDR3 reads TGCGCCAGCAGCTTGGACAGCCTGAATTCACCCCTCCACTTT. Translating gives CASSLDSLNSPLHF.

The CDR3, as DNA: TGTGCCAGCAGCTTACGGCTAGCGGGGGACAATGAGCAGTTCTTC. It specifies CASSLRLAGDNEQFF. This chain joins TRBV7-9 and TRBJ2-1; 10 positions match TRBD2. From germline, CDR1 is SEHNR and CDR2 FQNEAQ (reference sequence). This CDR3 has 15 amino acids. V lost 2 bases to trimming and J lost 5 bases; unmatched junction nucleotides: 3.

The chain recombines TRBV14 with TRBJ2-2; D gene uncertain. The length of the CDR3 is 17 residues. V lost 4 bases and J 5 bases, leaving 20 bases between the germline ends. The V gene's germline CDR1 is SGHDN and CDR2 FVKESK. CDR3: CASSPLLSGRPTGELFF. The CDR3 nucleotides are TGTGCCAGCAGCCCTCTCTTGTCGGGCAGGCCAACCGGGGAGCTGTTTTTT.

The chain couples TRBV5-1 to TRBJ2-5; perhaps D is TRBD1 or TRBD2 (5 bases each). The V and J ends lost 0 bases and 0 bases respectively, with 9 bases between them. CDR3 length: 15 residues. Germline V gene data show CDR1 as SGHRS and CDR2 as YFSETQ. The CDR3 spells CASSLEVGDQETQYF. CDR3 nucleotide sequence: TGCGCCAGCAGCTTGGAGGTGGGGGACCAAGAGACCCAGTACTTC.

This clone appeared a few times. This rearrangement joins TRBV7-9 to TRBJ2-5, with TRBD1 identical over 9 bases. The CDR3 spans 15 residues. The germline gives CDR1 SEHNR, CDR2 FQNEAQ (reference sequence). The V segment lost 5 bases and the J segment 3 bases; nucleotides outside the gene matches: 7. The CDR3 DNA reads as TGTGCCAGCAGCCCTAGGACAGGGGTGGAAGAGACCCAGTACTTC. Encoded protein: CASSPRTGVEETQYF.

The chain carries TRBV11-2 and TRBJ2-1; TRBD2 aligns across 11 bases. The CDR3 length is 15 residues. CDR1 SGHAT and CDR2 FQNNGV come from the germline V gene. V trimming: 2 bases; J trimming: 7 bases; junction bases outside the gene matches: 4. CDR3: CASSLRLAGGNEQFF. DNA of the CDR3: TGTGCCAGCAGCTTACGGCTAGCGGGGGGTAATGAGCAGTTCTTC.

This clone was detected a few times. The chain joins TRBV19 to TRBJ1-2; TRBD1 is a possible D gene (6 bases). The length of the CDR3 is 15 residues. Trimming took 8 bases from V and 6 from J, leaving 22 bases between them. Germline V gene lookup returns CDR1 LNHDA and CDR2 SQIVND (reference sequence). CDR3 in DNA: TGTGCCAGTGCCCTGGACAGAAGCCCTTCGGATGGCTACACCTTC. This gives the protein CASALDRSPSDGYTF.

The chain is built from TRBV2 and TRBJ1-1; D is uncertain. Germline CDR1 reads SNHLY; CDR2 reads FYNNEI. This CDR3 region has 11 residues. V was trimmed by 6 bases and J by 10 bases, leaving 12 bases between them. CDR3 residues: CASRLQVVAFF. CDR3 DNA sequence: TGTGCCAGCAGACTACAAGTAGTAGCTTTCTTT.

V is TRBV27 and J is TRBJ2-7; D not certain. The V end lost 0 bases, the J end lost 7 bases, and 10 bases lay between the germline ends. Per germline, CDR1 MNHEY and CDR2 SMNVEV (reference sequence). This CDR3 region has 13 residues. CDR3 in DNA: TGTGCCAGCAGTTTATCAGGGTTGGGGGAGCAGTACTTC. As protein: CASSLSGLGEQYF.

The chain links TRBV19 to TRBJ2-7, with D maybe TRBD1 (5 bases). This CDR3 spans 14 amino acids. The V gene lost 3 bases and the J gene lost 2 bases, with 11 bases spanning the gap. Germline V gives CDR1 LNHDA, CDR2 SQIVND (reference sequence). The chain's CDR3 is CASSMTATTYEQYF. CDR3 DNA: TGTGCCAGTAGTATGACAGCTACGACCTACGAGCAGTACTTC.

This clone was observed once. This chain links TRBV16 with TRBJ2-1; a possible D gene is TRBD2 (5 bases). Between the trimmed V and J ends, which lost 0 bases and 4 bases, there was a span of 10 bases. CDR1 KGHSY and CDR2 FQNENV come from the germline V gene. The CDR3 extends over 15 amino acids. The CDR3 sequence: CASSQSQRSYNEQFF. Here the CDR3 DNA reads TGTGCCAGCAGCCAATCCCAGCGGTCGTACAATGAGCAGTTCTTC.

The chain has TRBV6-1 and TRBJ1-1; 7 bases are shared with TRBD1. CDR3 length: 14 amino acids. The J segment lost 0 bases and the V segment lost 6 bases, leaving 4 bases of the junction unmatched. Germline CDR1 is MNHNS and CDR2 is SASEGT. CDR3: CASRRTGMNTEAFF. For the CDR3, the DNA is TGTGCCAGCAGAAGGACAGGAATGAACACTGAAGCTTTCTTT.

This clone appeared many times. The V and J genes are TRBV6-5 and TRBJ1-2; 7 bases map to TRBD1. Trimming cost V 2 bases and J 4 bases; bases outside gene matches: 7. Germline CDR1 MNHEY, CDR2 SVGAGI. CDR3 size: 15 residues. CDR3 bases: TGTGCCAGCAGTTACAACACAGGGGCGGCCTATGGCTACACCTTC. Its protein product is CASSYNTGAAYGYTF.

The chain couples TRBV5-4 to TRBJ1-2; D is perhaps TRBD1 (6 bases). The germline V gene has CDR1 SGHNT and CDR2 YYREEE (reference sequence). CDR3 size: 14 residues. Trimming took 4 bases from V and 8 from J, leaving 18 bases between them. The DNA for the CDR3 is TGTGCCAGCAGCAATGAAGGGGGGAGGGGAGGCTACACCTTC. It encodes CASSNEGGRGGYTF.

The V gene is TRBV14, the J gene TRBJ2-3; 7 nucleotides agree with TRBD2. V gave up 3 bases and J gave up 6 bases; unmatched junction bases: 9. This CDR3 spans 15 amino acids. In germline, CDR1 is SGHDN, CDR2 FVKESK. Written as DNA, the CDR3 is TGTGCCAGCAGCCACGAGCGGGGCGGGTCCGATACGCAGTATTTT. This translates into CASSHERGGSDTQYF.

This clone has only a few counts. The chain combines TRBV4-3 with TRBJ2-4; a weak D match, TRBD2 (7 bases). Germline lookup yields CDR1 LGHNA and CDR2 YSLEER. Trimming cost V 0 bases and J 0 bases, with 21 bases left between them. The CDR3 loop spans 20 amino acids. CDR3 DNA sequence: TGCGCCAGCAGCCAAGAGGTACCTTACGAGGGGGGGCTAGCCAAAAACATTCAGTACTTC. Amino acids: CASSQEVPYEGGLAKNIQYF.